These 2 T cell receptor beta chains were all obtained from the same sample, sequenced in a study of T cell changes during pregnancy in multiple sclerosis. TCRdb's table, derived via immunoSEQ multiplex PCR, lists solely in-frame clones and lacks some. The data show about 40,000 clones, around 94% seen once. Sequenced here: peripheral blood, sampled in the third trimester of pregnancy. The source is a female donor with multiple sclerosis, enrolled in a pregnancy study.

J is TRBJ2-5 and V is TRBV27; 11 nucleotides align to TRBD1. This CDR3 spans 18 amino acids. V was pared by 6 bases and J by 1 base, with 13 bases of the junction left unmatched. Germline-derived CDR1 and CDR2 are MNHEY and SMNVEV (reference sequence). CDR3 protein: CASSPNLGQGALQETQYF. The CDR3 DNA sequence: TGTGCCAGCAGCCCCAACCTCGGACAGGGGGCCCTCCAAGAGACCCAGTACTTC.

V and J are TRBV2 and TRBJ2-2, with D possibly TRBD2 on 6 matching bases. The germline CDR1 and CDR2 sequences are SNHLY and FYNNEI. CDR3 size: 13 residues. The V end was cut by 7 bases, the J end by 6 bases, with 12 bases between. CDR3 protein: CASTSGGSGELFF. Written as DNA, the CDR3 is TGTGCCAGCACCAGTGGGGGGTCCGGGGAGCTGTTTTTT.